This T cell receptor beta chain was sequenced for a study of T cell responses to AZD1222 COVID-19 vaccine. Whole-study findings and limits: Nearly half of spike-specific TCRs reportedly target unmutated variant regions.

The repertoire was sequenced with immunoSEQ multiplex PCR; TCRdb's copy has only in-frame clones and lacks some. The sample contains about 190,000 clones, approximately 92% of which appear only once. This clone was counted only a few times. The antigen is unknown. This CDR3 is built from 13 residues. The V gene's germline CDR1 is LGHDT and CDR2 YNNKEL (reference sequence). Trimming removed 4 bases from V and 7 bases from J, with 11 bases in between. Sequences were derived from peripheral blood, sampled on day 0 of AZD1222 vaccination. This TCR derives from an adult in good health. The V and J genes are TRBV3-1 (or the pseudogene TRBV3-2) and TRBJ2-4, with D tentatively TRBD1 (6 bases). CDR3 in DNA: TGTGCCAGCAGCCCTACAGGGTACAACATTCAGTACTTC. Protein product: CASSPTGYNIQYF.